This TCR beta chain was identified in a study of T cells in Graves' hyperthyroidism and ophthalmopathy. This CDR3 spans 14 amino acids. Losses at the gene ends were 4 bases for V and 7 bases for J; bases not matched to a gene: 10. CDR1 is DFQATT and CDR2 is SNEGSKA in the germline V gene (reference sequence). RNA transcripts served as the template for amplifying TCR beta CDR3 regions. TCR CDR3 regions were first amplified by RT-PCR with HTBI primers. TCRdb re-called the multiplex PCR reads through MiXCR, storing one row per CDR3 protein. The table shows 540,000 or so distinct CDR3 sequences, with under 60% occurring only once.

The source material was peripheral blood or thyroid tissue (not recorded which). The chain recombines TRBV20-1 with TRBJ1-2; 9 positions match TRBD1. This clonotype was obtained from an adult woman with Graves' disease, either hyperthyroidism or ophthalmopathy (not recorded which). The CDR3 nucleotides read TGCAGTGCTACGGTTTCGGGACAGGGTGCTGGCTACACCTTC. This codes for CSATVSGQGAGYTF.